This TCR beta chain originates from a study of neoadjuvant nivolumab and ipilimumab in lung cancer. General study points: Only two of four nivolumab-treated tumors gained richness and clonality by surgery. Resected tumors had greater TCR richness and clonality than uninvolved lung. TCR sequencing covered a small number of samples.

V gave up 11 bases and J gave up 0 bases, with 11 bases separating them. Germline-derived CDR1 and CDR2 are PRHDT and FYEKMQ (reference sequence). CDR3 length: 14 amino acids. Produced via immunoSEQ multiplex PCR; TCRdb's table is partial and in-frame only. The sample carries 28,000 or so clones, about 83% recorded once. Concerning this clone: Its antigen is undetermined.

Here the sequenced sample was tumor tissue, taken after neoadjuvant nivolumab, alone or with ipilimumab, at or shortly before surgery. The source is an adult with non-small cell lung cancer. The gene calls are TRBV13 and TRBJ1-6; D ambiguous. CDR3 DNA: TGTGCCTCCACCGCACACTCCTATAATTCACCCCTCCACTTT. It translates to CASTAHSYNSPLHF.